This TCR beta chain was obtained from a study of beta chain features in type 1 diabetes. This clone was found a few times. Germline CDR1 and CDR2: SEHNR and FQNEAQ (reference sequence). V lost 0 bases, J lost 3 bases, and 7 bases stayed unmatched. The CDR3 contains 17 residues. Of the isolated RNA, all was reverse transcribed, and so the sequenced material was expressed TCRB transcripts. Libraries were prepared by immunoSEQ multiplex PCR; TCRdb keeps only in-frame clonotypes and omits some of them. Among 65,000 to 100,000 clones listed, roughly 30% were seen once. V gene TRBV7-9 combines with J gene TRBJ2-1; 8 bases fit TRBD2. Sample: stem cell memory CD4+ T cells from blood. This TCR came from a woman aged 18-29 years in good health. This CDR3 is CASSLASGGPYYNEQFF. The CDR3 DNA reads TGTGCCAGCAGCTTAGCGTCGGGAGGGCCTTACTACAATGAGCAGTTCTTC.